The 10 T cell receptor beta chains reported below all come from one sample, sequenced in a study of OX40 agonist ivuxolimab in advanced cancers. The assay was immunoSEQ multiplex PCR, and TCRdb's table has in-frame clones only and misses some. The sample yields approximately 130,000 clones, 93% seen once. The material sequenced was CD4+ or CD8+ T cells sorted from blood, taken in a trial of the OX40 agonist ivuxolimab. These receptors came from an adult with an advanced solid tumor such as melanoma, head and neck, liver or kidney cancer.

The chain joins TRBV7-6 to TRBJ2-5; 7 bases are shared with TRBD1. In germline, CDR1 is SGHVS, CDR2 FNYEAQ. The CDR3 spans 11 residues. J lost 11 bases, V lost 4 bases, and 4 bases had no gene match. The CDR3 sequence: CASSSGQEQYF. The CDR3 DNA follows: TGTGCCAGCAGCTCCGGACAGGAGCAGTACTTC.

This clone was counted once. CDR3 DNA sequence: TGTGCCTGGAGTGGTCCACGGGGGGCCGAGAACACTGAAGCTTTCTTT. Translating gives CAWSGPRGAENTEAFF. The rearrangement joins TRBV30 to TRBJ1-1; maybe TRBD1 (6 bases). CDR1 and CDR2 (germline): GTSNPN, SVGIG (reference sequence). Trimming took off 1 base at V and 1 base at J, with 16 bases between the two ends. This CDR3 has 16 amino acids. Based on the CDR3 plus reference TRBV30 and TRBJ1-1, the full variable domain is SQTIHQWPATLVQPVGSPLSLECTVEGTSNPNLYWYRQAAGRGLQLLFYSVGIGQISSEVPQNLSASRPQDRQFILSSKKLLLSDSGFYLCAWSGPRGAENTEAFFGQGTRLTVV.

This clone was seen just once. The genes are TRBV19 and TRBJ1-5; D is unclear. V dropped 0 bases and J dropped 0 bases, with 15 bases sitting between them. This CDR3 is built from 18 residues. Germline loops: CDR1 LNHDA, CDR2 SQIVND (reference sequence). As DNA, the CDR3 is TGTGCCAGTAGTATAGATCTGTCAGAGCAATATAGCAATCAGCCCCAGCATTTT. It yields the protein CASSIDLSEQYSNQPQHF.

In DNA form, the CDR3 reads TGCAGCGTTGCGTACAGCTCTGCCTCTAACTATGGCTACACCTTC. This translates into CSVAYSSASNYGYTF. This chain connects TRBV29-1 to TRBJ1-2; D remains unclear. Trimming pared 4 bases from V and 0 bases from J, leaving 15 bases between. Germline CDR1 reads SQVTM; CDR2 reads ANQGSEA. The CDR3 is 15 residues long.

The rearrangement joins TRBV11-3 to TRBJ2-7; TRBD1 aligns across 9 bases. CDR1 and CDR2 from the germline V gene are SGHNT and YENEEA. CDR3 size: 15 residues. Trimming removed 5 bases from V and 7 bases from J; junction bases left unmatched: 12. The CDR3 nucleotides are TGTGCCAGCAGCCCGGCCGGGACAGGGAGGGATGAGCAGTACTTC. Encoded protein: CASSPAGTGRDEQYF.

The chain joins TRBV20-1 to TRBJ2-7, with 8 bases aligning to TRBD2. CDR3 size: 10 residues. With V trimmed by 3 bases and J by 12 bases, 4 bases remained unmatched. Germline CDR1 is DFQATT and CDR2 is SNEGSKA (reference sequence). For the CDR3, the DNA is TGCAGTGCTAGCGGGGGGGAACCGTACTTC. This gives the protein CSASGGEPYF.

The chain couples TRBV19 to TRBJ2-3; a weak D match, TRBD2 (7 bases). With 5 bases removed from V and 5 bases from J, the gap between germline ends came to 20 bases. This CDR3 contains 16 residues. The germline gives CDR1 LNHDA, CDR2 SQIVND (reference sequence). CDR3 nucleotides: TGTGCCAGTAGTCCCCTGGGGGGGGCAGGAAAAGATACGCAGTATTTT. Its protein product is CASSPLGGAGKDTQYF.

J is TRBJ1-1 and V is TRBV5-1, with 7 bases aligning to TRBD1. CDR3 length: 13 amino acids. Germline assignment: CDR1 SGHRS and CDR2 YFSETQ. V dropped 4 bases and J dropped 5; count of bases not matched to a gene: 5. The CDR3 protein is CASSRGGSTEAFF. The CDR3 DNA reads TGCGCCAGCAGCCGAGGGGGCTCAACTGAAGCTTTCTTT.

This clone was counted a single time. The chain uses TRBV7-9 and TRBJ1-2, with a weak D call TRBD1 (5 bases). V was pared by 8 bases and J by 0 bases, with 10 bases between. The CDR3 runs to 13 residues. Germline lookup yields CDR1 SEHNR and CDR2 FQNEAQ (reference sequence). Here the CDR3 DNA reads TGTGCCAGCGTGGGACCCTCTAACTATGGCTACACCTTC. It specifies CASVGPSNYGYTF.

This clone was seen a single time. The V gene is TRBV18, the J gene TRBJ2-2; the D gene is possibly TRBD2 (5 bases). Germline assignment: CDR1 KGHSH and CDR2 LQKENI. CDR3 length equals 15 residues. The V end lost 6 bases, the J end lost 3 bases, and 14 bases lay between the germline ends. The CDR3 nucleotides are TGTGCCAGCTCCCTCAGCCGGGGTGACACCGGGGAGCTGTTTTTT. This translates into CASSLSRGDTGELFF.